Below, 17 T cell receptor beta chains from the same sample are listed, as sequenced in a study of blood T cell repertoires in COVID-19. Sequenced by immunoSEQ multiplex PCR; TCRdb stores in-frame clones only, minus some. The sample shows 200,000 to 250,000 clones, roughly 80% of them seen only once. The material sequenced was peripheral blood. These TCRs come from a woman aged 18-29 years with acute or convalescent COVID-19.

This chain joins TRBV19 and TRBJ1-5, with 9 positions matching TRBD1. V lost 6 bases and J lost 2; bases outside the gene matches: 5. The CDR3 length is 15 residues. Per germline, CDR1 LNHDA and CDR2 SQIVND (reference sequence). The CDR3 DNA reads TGTGCCAGTAGCCCCACAGGGGGCGGCAATCAGCCCCAGCATTTT. Encoded protein: CASSPTGGGNQPQHF.

The gene calls are TRBV12-1 and TRBJ2-6; TRBD2 is the table's D call, not checked against the DNA. TRBV12-1 is a pseudogene locus. The CDR3 is 18 residues long. CDR3 sequence: CASSQGLAGLSGANVLTF. The CDR3 DNA sequence: TGTGCCAGCAGCCAGGGACTAGCGGGCCTCTCTGGGGCCAACGTCCTGACTTTC.

This rearrangement joins TRBV6-5 to TRBJ2-7, with TRBD2 matching over 8 bases. CDR3 length: 15 residues. The ends lost 5 bases at V and 0 bases at J; junction bases unmatched: 6. In germline, CDR1 is MNHEY, CDR2 SVGAGI. CDR3 nucleotides: TGTGCCAGCAGTACGAGTAGCGGGATCTCCTACGAGCAGTACTTC. Its translation is CASSTSSGISYEQYF.

The chain carries TRBV30 and TRBJ2-3; D gene uncertain. This CDR3 has 12 residues. Germline lookup yields CDR1 GTSNPN and CDR2 SVGIG (reference sequence). Trimming pared 1 base from V and 8 bases from J, leaving 10 bases between. The CDR3 loop is CAWSDSPGTQYF. CDR3 in DNA: TGTGCCTGGAGTGACAGCCCCGGTACGCAGTATTTT.

This chain links TRBV5-5 with TRBJ1-6, with D possibly TRBD1 on 5 matching bases. V gave up 3 bases and J gave up 16 bases, with 11 bases separating them. The CDR3 sequence is 11 residues long. Germline V gives CDR1 SGHKS, CDR2 YYEKEE (reference sequence). CDR3 sequence (DNA): TGTGCCAGCAGCTCGAGGGGAGGACTCCACTTT. It codes for CASSSRGGLHF.

The chain uses TRBV5-1 and TRBJ2-1; the match to TRBD2 covers 10 bases. The CDR3 covers 16 residues. Trimming cost V 0 bases and J 8 bases; bases outside gene matches: 8. Germline CDR1 reads SGHRS; CDR2 reads YFSETQ. CDR3 bases: TGCGCCAGCAGCTTGGCCAGTACTAGCGGGACATATGAGCAGTTCTTC. It translates to CASSLASTSGTYEQFF.

CDR3 sequence reads: CASSFTGQETQYF. CDR3 bases: TGTGCCAGCAGCTTCACAGGGCAAGAGACCCAGTACTTC. This chain joins TRBV5-8 and TRBJ2-5; D may be TRBD1 (6 bases). Per the germline V gene, CDR1 is SGHTS and CDR2 is YDEGEE. The V gene lost 2 bases and the J gene lost 2 bases, with 7 bases spanning the gap. The CDR3 length is 13 residues.

The chain is built from TRBV9 and TRBJ1-2; TRBD1 is a possible D gene (5 bases). The CDR3 length is 15 residues. The V and J ends lost 4 bases and 2 bases respectively, with 15 bases between them. In germline, CDR1 is SGDLS, CDR2 YYNGEE. The CDR3, as DNA: TGTGCCAGCAGCAACCAGGGATTCGGGAACTATGGCTACACCTTC. It encodes CASSNQGFGNYGYTF.

The chain employs TRBV29-1 and TRBJ1-1; 7 nucleotides match TRBD1. Per germline, CDR1 SQVTM and CDR2 ANQGSEA. The ends lost 6 bases at V and 6 bases at J; junction bases unmatched: 7. This CDR3 is built from 12 residues. The CDR3 nucleotides are TGCAGCGTAACAACAGGGGTTGCTGAAGCTTTCTTT. Its translation: CSVTTGVAEAFF.

The chain employs TRBV7-9 and TRBJ1-2; D is possibly TRBD1 (5 bases). This CDR3 has 12 residues. Germline CDR1 reads SEHNR; CDR2 reads FQNEAQ (reference sequence). The V end was cut by 3 bases, the J end by 6 bases, with 8 bases between. The CDR3 nucleotides are TGTGCCAGCAGCTTGGAAGGGGATGGCTACACCTTC. Protein sequence: CASSLEGDGYTF.

This clone appeared once. The chain joins TRBV6-4 to TRBJ2-7; TRBD2 matches at 14 bases. CDR3 length: 19 amino acids. Looked up from germline, CDR1 is MRHNA and CDR2 is SNTAGT. Trimming at V came to 8 bases and at J to 1 base, leaving 16 bases not matched to a gene. This chain's CDR3 is CASEPPPGTSGSRSYEQYF. CDR3 nucleotide sequence: TGTGCCAGCGAGCCCCCCCCCGGGACTAGCGGGAGTAGGTCCTACGAGCAGTACTTC.

The chain carries TRBV10-3 and TRBJ2-7; 7 nucleotides agree with TRBD1. Germline CDR1 reads ENHRY; CDR2 reads SYGVKD. This CDR3 is 14 amino acids long. The junction had 8 bases not matched to a gene; V was cut back by 7 bases and J by 2 bases. CDR3 in amino acids: CAINEQGSPYEQYF. CDR3 bases: TGTGCCATCAACGAACAGGGGTCCCCCTACGAGCAGTACTTC.

V gene TRBV5-5 combines with J gene TRBJ2-7; 11 nucleotides align to TRBD1. This CDR3 comprises 16 residues. After removal of 4 bases from V and 1 base from J, the junction contained 7 bases not matched to a gene. Germline-derived CDR1 and CDR2 are SGHKS and YYEKEE (reference sequence). CDR3 in DNA: TGTGCCAGCAGCACGGACAGGGGGCTGACGTCCTACGAGCAGTACTTC. It encodes CASSTDRGLTSYEQYF.

The rearrangement joins TRBV19 to TRBJ1-3; no firm D call. V lost 5 bases and J lost 2, with 13 bases in between. The CDR3 has 15 residues. Germline CDR1 is LNHDA and CDR2 is SQIVND (reference sequence). The CDR3, as DNA: TGTGCCAGTAGTCCCCGTCAGAGGGCTGGAAACACCATATATTTT. This translates into CASSPRQRAGNTIYF. Variable domain in full (rest from reference TRBV19 and TRBJ1-3): DGGITQSPKYLFRKEGQNVTLSCEQNLNHDAMYWYRQDPGQGLRLIYYSQIVNDFQKGDIAEGYSVSREKKESFPLTVTSAQKNPTAFYLCASSPRQRAGNTIYFGEGSWLTVV.

The J gene is TRBJ2-7, the V gene TRBV4-3; D perhaps matches TRBD2 (6 bases). The CDR3 is 13 residues long. The V and J ends lost 6 bases and 6 bases respectively, with 15 bases between them. Germline V CDR1 and CDR2: LGHNA, YSLEER. The CDR3, as DNA: TGCGCCAGCAGTCTAGGGGAGGTCGGCGAGCAGTACTTC. Its translation: CASSLGEVGEQYF.

The chain has TRBV29-1 and TRBJ1-5; TRBD1 is a possible D gene (5 bases). This CDR3 is 16 amino acids long. Trimming removed 8 bases from V and 6 bases from J, with 26 bases in between. The germline V gene has CDR1 SQVTM and CDR2 ANQGSEA. The CDR3 DNA follows: TGCAGCACCTGCGCTCCCAGGGATAGACTGGCTCAGCCCCAGCATTTT. It codes for CSTCAPRDRLAQPQHF. The full variable domain, in which reference TRBV29-1 and TRBJ1-5 provide the parts outside the CDR3, is SAVISQKPSRDICQRGTSLTIQCQVDSQVTMMFWYRQQPGQSLTLIATANQGSEATYESGFVIDKFPISRPNLTFSTLTVSNMSPEDSSIYLCSTCAPRDRLAQPQHFGDGTRLSIL.

The V gene is TRBV3-1 (or the pseudogene TRBV3-2), the J gene TRBJ2-7; 8 bases are shared with TRBD1. V trimming: 4 bases; J trimming: 2 bases; junction bases outside the gene matches: 7. The CDR3 contains 15 residues. The germline CDR1 and CDR2 sequences are LGHDT and YNNKEL (reference sequence). The CDR3 DNA reads TGTGCCAGCAGCCCCAGGACAGGGCTCACCTACGAGCAGTACTTC. It codes for CASSPRTGLTYEQYF.